Sequencing of this TCR beta chain was carried out in a study of somatic mutations in cytotoxic T cells in rheumatoid arthritis. Study in general: Peripheral blood samples of more than 25 ml EDTA were taken from patients directly after diagnosis and before treatment. Sorting by flow gave nearly 100% purity for some V beta antibody-stained T-cell populations, including V beta1+ cells sequenced for TCRB. Regarding the study as a whole: Per patient, the largest CD8+ clone was found to exceed 20% of CD8+ cells in about an eighth of the roughly 60 cases.

Turning to this clone: The target antigen is unknown.

The data were produced by immunoSEQ multiplex PCR, yet TCRdb's version contains in-frame clones alone and is incomplete. The sample holds some 16,000 clones, approximately 75% seen once. The source is an adult with rheumatoid arthritis. The sample taken for sequencing was CD8+ T cells sorted from blood.

CDR3 residues: CSASEADEQYV. The CDR3 DNA reads TGCAGTGCTAGTGAGGCGGACGAGCAGTACGTC. The chain has TRBV20-1 and TRBJ2-7, with no clear D. Germline V gives CDR1 DFQATT, CDR2 SNEGSKA (reference sequence). The V and J ends lost 3 bases and 5 bases respectively, with 8 bases between them. The CDR3 has 11 amino acids.